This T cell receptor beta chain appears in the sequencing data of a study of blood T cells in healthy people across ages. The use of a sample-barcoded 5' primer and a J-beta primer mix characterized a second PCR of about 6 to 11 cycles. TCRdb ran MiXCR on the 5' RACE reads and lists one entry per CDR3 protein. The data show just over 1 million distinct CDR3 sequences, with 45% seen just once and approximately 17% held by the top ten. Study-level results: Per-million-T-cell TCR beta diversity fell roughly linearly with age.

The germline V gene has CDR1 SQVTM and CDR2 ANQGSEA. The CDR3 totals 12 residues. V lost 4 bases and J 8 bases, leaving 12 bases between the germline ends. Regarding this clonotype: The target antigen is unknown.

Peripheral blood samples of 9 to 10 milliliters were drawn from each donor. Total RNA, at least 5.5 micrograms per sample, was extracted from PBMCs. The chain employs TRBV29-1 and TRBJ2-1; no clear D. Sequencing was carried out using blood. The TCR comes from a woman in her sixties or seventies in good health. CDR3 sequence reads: CSVVPHADEQFF. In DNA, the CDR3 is TGCAGCGTTGTGCCGCATGCTGATGAGCAGTTCTTC.